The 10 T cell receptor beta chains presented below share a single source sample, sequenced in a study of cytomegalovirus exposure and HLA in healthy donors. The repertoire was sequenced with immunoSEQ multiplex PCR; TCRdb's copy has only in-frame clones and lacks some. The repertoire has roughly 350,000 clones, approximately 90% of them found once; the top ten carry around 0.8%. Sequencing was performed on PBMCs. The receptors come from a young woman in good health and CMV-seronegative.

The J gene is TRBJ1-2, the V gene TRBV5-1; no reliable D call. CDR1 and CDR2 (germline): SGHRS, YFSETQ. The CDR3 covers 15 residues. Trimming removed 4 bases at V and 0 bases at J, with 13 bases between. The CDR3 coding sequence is TGCGCCAGCAGCCCGGCGGGCAGAGCTAACTATGGCTACACCTTC. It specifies CASSPAGRANYGYTF.

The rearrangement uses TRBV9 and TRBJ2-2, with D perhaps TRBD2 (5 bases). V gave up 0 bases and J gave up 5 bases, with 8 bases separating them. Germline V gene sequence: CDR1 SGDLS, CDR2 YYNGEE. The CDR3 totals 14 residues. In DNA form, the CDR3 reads TGTGCCAGCAGCGTAGTCGGGGAAACCGGGGAGCTGTTTTTT. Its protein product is CASSVVGETGELFF.

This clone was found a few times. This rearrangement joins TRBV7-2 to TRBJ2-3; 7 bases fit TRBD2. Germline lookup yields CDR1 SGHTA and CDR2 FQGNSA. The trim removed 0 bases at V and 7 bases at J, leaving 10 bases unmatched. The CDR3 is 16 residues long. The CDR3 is CASSLAVGGPVYTQYF. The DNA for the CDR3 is TGTGCCAGCAGCTTAGCGGTGGGAGGGCCGGTATATACGCAGTATTTT.

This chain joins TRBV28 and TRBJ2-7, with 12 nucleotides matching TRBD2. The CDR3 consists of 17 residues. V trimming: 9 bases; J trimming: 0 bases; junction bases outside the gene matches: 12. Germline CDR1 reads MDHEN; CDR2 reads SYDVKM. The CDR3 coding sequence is TGTGCCAGTCCCTGGCCTAGCGGGAGGGAGAGCTCCTACGAGCAGTACTTC. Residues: CASPWPSGRESSYEQYF. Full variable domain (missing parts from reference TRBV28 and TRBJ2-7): DVKVTQSSRYLVKRTGEKVFLECVQDMDHENMFWYRQDPGLGLRLIYFSYDVKMKEKGDIPEGYSVSREKKERFSLILESASTNQTSMYLCASPWPSGRESSYEQYFGPGTRLTVT.

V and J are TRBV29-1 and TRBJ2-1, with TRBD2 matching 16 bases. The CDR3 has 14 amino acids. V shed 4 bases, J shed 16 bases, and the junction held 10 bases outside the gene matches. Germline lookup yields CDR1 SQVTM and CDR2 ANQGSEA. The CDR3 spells CSVAGQGTSGRVFF. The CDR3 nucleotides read TGCAGCGTTGCTGGACAGGGGACTAGCGGGAGGGTATTCTTC.

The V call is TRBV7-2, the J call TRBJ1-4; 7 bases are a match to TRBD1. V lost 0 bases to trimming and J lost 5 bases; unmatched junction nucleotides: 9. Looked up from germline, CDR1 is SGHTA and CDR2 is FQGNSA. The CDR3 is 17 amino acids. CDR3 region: CASSLALQGSLNEKLFF. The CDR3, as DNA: TGTGCCAGCAGCTTAGCCTTACAGGGGTCGCTCAATGAAAAACTGTTTTTT.

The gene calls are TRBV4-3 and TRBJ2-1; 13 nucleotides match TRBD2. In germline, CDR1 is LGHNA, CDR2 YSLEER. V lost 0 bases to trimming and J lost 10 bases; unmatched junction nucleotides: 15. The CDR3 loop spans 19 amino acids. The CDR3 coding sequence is TGCGCCAGCAGCCAAGATCGGACTAGCGGGAGTCTTCGCGGGGGGGAGCAGTTCTTC. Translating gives CASSQDRTSGSLRGGEQFF.

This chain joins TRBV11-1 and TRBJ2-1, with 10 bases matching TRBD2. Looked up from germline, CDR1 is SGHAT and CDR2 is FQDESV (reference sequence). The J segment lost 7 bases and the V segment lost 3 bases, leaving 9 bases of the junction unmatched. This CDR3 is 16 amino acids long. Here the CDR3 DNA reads TGTGCCAGCAGCTTGTTTGGGACTAGCGTCGGGAATGAGCAGTTCTTC. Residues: CASSLFGTSVGNEQFF.

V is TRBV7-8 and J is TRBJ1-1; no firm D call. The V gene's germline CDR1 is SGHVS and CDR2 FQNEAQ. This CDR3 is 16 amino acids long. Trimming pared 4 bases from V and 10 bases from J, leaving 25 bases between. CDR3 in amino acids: CASSSTTGRFLGRAFF. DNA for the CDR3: TGTGCCAGCAGCTCCACTACCGGACGCTTCTTGGGGAGAGCTTTCTTT.

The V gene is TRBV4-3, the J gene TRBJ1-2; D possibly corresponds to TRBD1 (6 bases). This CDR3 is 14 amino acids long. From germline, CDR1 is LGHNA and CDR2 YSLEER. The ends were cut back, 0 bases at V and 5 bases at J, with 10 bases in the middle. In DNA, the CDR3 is TGCGCCAGCAGCCAAGATTTTGGACAGTATGGCTACACCTTC. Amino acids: CASSQDFGQYGYTF.